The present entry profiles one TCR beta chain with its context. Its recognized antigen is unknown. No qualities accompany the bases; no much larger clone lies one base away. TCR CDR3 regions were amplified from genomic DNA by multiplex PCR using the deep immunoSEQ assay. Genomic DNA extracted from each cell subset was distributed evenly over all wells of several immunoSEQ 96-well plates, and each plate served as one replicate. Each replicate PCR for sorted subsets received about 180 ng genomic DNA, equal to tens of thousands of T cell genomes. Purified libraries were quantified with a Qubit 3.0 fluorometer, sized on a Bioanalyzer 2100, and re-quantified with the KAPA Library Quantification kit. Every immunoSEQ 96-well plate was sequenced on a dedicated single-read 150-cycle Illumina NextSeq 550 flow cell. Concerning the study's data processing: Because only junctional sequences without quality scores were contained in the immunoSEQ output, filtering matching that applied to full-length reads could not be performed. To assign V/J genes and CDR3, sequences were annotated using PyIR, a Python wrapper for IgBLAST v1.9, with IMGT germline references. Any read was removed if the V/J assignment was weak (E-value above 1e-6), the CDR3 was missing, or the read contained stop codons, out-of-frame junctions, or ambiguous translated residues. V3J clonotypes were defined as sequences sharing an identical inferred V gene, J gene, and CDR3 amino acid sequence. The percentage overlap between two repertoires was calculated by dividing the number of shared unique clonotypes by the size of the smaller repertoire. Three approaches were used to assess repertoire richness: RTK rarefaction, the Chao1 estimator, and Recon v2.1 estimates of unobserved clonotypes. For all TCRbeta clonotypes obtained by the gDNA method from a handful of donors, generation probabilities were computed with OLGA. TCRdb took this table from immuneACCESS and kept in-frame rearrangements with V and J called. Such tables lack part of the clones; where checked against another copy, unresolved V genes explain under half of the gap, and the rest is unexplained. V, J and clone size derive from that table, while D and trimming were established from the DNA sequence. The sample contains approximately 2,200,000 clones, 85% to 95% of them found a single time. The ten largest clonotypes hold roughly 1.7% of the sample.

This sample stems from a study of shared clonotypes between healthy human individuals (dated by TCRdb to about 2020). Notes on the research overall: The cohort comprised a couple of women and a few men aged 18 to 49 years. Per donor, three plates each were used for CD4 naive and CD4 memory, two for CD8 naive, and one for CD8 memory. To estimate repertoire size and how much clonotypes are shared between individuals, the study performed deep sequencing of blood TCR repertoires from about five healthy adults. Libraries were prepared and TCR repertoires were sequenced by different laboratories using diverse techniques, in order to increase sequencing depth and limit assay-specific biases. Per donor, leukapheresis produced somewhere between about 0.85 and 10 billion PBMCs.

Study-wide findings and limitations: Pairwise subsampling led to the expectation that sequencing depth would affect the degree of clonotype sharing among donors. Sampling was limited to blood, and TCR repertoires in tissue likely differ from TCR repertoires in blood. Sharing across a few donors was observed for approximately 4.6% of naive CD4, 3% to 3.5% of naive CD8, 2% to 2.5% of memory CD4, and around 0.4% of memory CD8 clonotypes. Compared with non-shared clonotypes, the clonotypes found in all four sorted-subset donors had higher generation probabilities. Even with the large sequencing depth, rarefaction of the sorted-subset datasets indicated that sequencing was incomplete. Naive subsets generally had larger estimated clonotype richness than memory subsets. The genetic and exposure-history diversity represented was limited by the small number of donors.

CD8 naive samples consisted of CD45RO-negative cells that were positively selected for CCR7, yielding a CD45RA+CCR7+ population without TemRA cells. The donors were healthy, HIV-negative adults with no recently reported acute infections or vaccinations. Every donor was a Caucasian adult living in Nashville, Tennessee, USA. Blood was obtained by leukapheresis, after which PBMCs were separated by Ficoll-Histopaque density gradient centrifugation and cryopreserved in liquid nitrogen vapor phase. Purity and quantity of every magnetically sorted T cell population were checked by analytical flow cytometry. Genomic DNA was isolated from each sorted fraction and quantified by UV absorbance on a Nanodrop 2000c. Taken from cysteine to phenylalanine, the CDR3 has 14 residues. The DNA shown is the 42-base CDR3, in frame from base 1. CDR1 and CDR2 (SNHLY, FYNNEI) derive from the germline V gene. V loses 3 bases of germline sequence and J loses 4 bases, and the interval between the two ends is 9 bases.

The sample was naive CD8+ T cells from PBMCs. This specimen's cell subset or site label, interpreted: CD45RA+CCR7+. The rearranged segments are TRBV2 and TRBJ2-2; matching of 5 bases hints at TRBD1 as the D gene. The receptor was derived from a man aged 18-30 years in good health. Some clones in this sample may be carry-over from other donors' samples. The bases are TGTGCCAGCAGTGACAGGGTGACCACCGGGGAGCTGTTTTTT. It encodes CASSDRVTTGELFF.